This T cell receptor beta chain was found in a study of T-cell reconstitution after alpha-beta-depleted transplantation in children (dated by TCRdb to 2016 to 2017). The study in broad terms: T-cell immune reconstitution after TCRalphabeta/CD19-depleted allogeneic hematopoietic cell transplantation in children was quantitatively tracked in the study by means of TCR repertoire profiling.

Preparation of the library involved PCR. These reads were obtained on an Illumina HiSeq 2500. TCR libraries were prepared with molecular barcoding, using unique molecular identifiers to normalize TCRbeta repertoire quantification. TCRdb cleaned the public reads at Q25 with fastp, built clones with MiXCR and kept in-frame beta chains. CDR3 protein duplicates are merged, each entry listing the most common genes and DNA. Present in this sample are some 520,000 distinct CDR3 sequences, about 30% of which were seen just once. 2.4% of the sample goes to the ten largest clones. Inclusive of the bounding cysteine and phenylalanine, the CDR3 is 14 residues long. The only DNA kept is the CDR3, 42 bases in frame from the first base. Based on the germline V gene, the CDR1 and CDR2 sequences are MDHEN and SYDVKM. Ends trimmed: V by 6 bases, J by 5 bases; bases unmatched to a gene: 6. About this clonotype itself: This receptor's antigen is unknown. Base qualities are not provided; no much larger clone lies one nucleotide away.

The receptor was isolated from a human donor who donated a stem cell graft to a child with aplastic anemia. The sequence joins TRBV28 to TRBJ2-5; 10 bases in the junction line up with TRBD2. This specimen consisted of PBMCs from the stem cell graft donor, obtained from the stem cell graft. The nucleotide sequence reads as follows: TGTGCCAGCAGACTGGGACTAGCGCGGGAGACCCAGTACTTC. This codes for CASRLGLARETQYF.